Below are 8 T cell receptor beta chains sequenced from a single sample in a study of blood T cell repertoires in COVID-19. The method was immunoSEQ multiplex PCR; TCRdb's version includes in-frame clones alone and lacks a portion of them. Found here are about 58,000 clones, around 76% of them singletons; the top ten hold approximately 4.9%. Sequencing was done on a sample of peripheral blood. These receptors all come from a human donor in a cohort sampled during active COVID-19.

The chain recombines TRBV7-9 with TRBJ2-7; 10 nucleotides match TRBD1. This CDR3 is built from 16 residues. Germline trimming cut 6 bases from V and 5 bases from J; bases unmatched to any gene: 13. The V gene's germline CDR1 is SEHNR and CDR2 FQNEAQ (reference sequence). CDR3 DNA sequence: TGTGCCAGCAGTCAATCACCCGGGACAGGGGACAACGAGCAGTACTTC. Amino acids: CASSQSPGTGDNEQYF.

V is TRBV29-1 and J is TRBJ2-1; 7 nucleotides line up with TRBD1. V gave up 7 bases and J gave up 2 bases; unmatched junction bases: 11. The CDR3 spans 15 residues. Per the germline V gene, CDR1 is SQVTM and CDR2 is ANQGSEA. The CDR3: CSALTSDRTYNEQFF. The CDR3 coding sequence is TGCAGCGCGCTTACTTCGGACAGGACCTACAATGAGCAGTTCTTC.

The chain links TRBV9 to TRBJ1-2; no reliable D call. Trimming cost V 0 bases and J 0 bases, with 6 bases left between them. CDR3 length equals 14 residues. Germline CDR1 reads SGDLS; CDR2 reads YYNGEE. CDR3 DNA: TGTGCCAGCAGCGTAGACGCGTCTAACTATGGCTACACCTTC. This codes for CASSVDASNYGYTF. Variable domain in full (rest from reference TRBV9 and TRBJ1-2): DSGVTQTPKHLITATGQRVTLRCSPRSGDLSVYWYQQSLDQGLQFLIQYYNGEERAKGNILERFSAQQFPDLHSELNLSSLELGDSALYFCASSVDASNYGYTFGSGTRLTVV.

This clone was seen a handful of times. The V and J genes are TRBV3-1 (or the pseudogene TRBV3-2) and TRBJ1-1; D remains ambiguous. This CDR3 region has 16 residues. Trimming stripped 0 bases from V and 1 base from J, with 12 bases between. CDR1 is LGHDT, CDR2 YNNKEL, per germline (reference sequence). Here the CDR3 reads CASSQDLLLSNTEAFF. DNA of the CDR3: TGTGCCAGCAGCCAAGATCTCCTTCTTTCGAACACTGAAGCTTTCTTT.

The genes are TRBV6-5 and TRBJ2-7; 7 bases are shared with TRBD1. With 6 bases clipped from V and 5 bases from J, the junction kept 13 bases outside the gene matches. Per the germline V gene, CDR1 is MNHEY and CDR2 is SVGAGI. This CDR3 has 15 amino acids. The CDR3 is CASRPRTGSIHEQYF. CDR3 nucleotide sequence: TGTGCCAGCAGACCTCGGACAGGTTCCATCCACGAGCAGTACTTC.

The CDR3 sequence is CASSSGQLYEQYF. As DNA, the CDR3 is TGTGCCAGCAGTTCCGGACAGCTATACGAGCAGTACTTC. The chain has TRBV6-2 or TRBV6-3 and TRBJ2-7; D is perhaps TRBD1 (6 bases). The germline V and J ends were trimmed by 4 bases and 4 bases, with 11 bases remaining between them. The CDR3 is 13 residues long. Germline V gives CDR1 MNHEY, CDR2 SVGEGT.

Only one count was recorded for this clone. CDR3 nucleotide sequence: TGCGCCAGCAGCGGGATTCAGAGCTCTGGGGCCAACGTCCTGACTTTC. Amino acids: CASSGIQSSGANVLTF. The chain combines TRBV10-1 with TRBJ2-6, with D perhaps matching TRBD2 (5 bases). The CDR3 totals 16 residues. Trimming cost V 6 bases and J 0 bases, with 12 bases left between them. The V gene's germline CDR1 is WNHNN and CDR2 SYGVQD (reference sequence).

This clone was detected only a few times. The J gene is TRBJ1-6, the V gene TRBV9; TRBD1 matches 11 bases. CDR3 length equals 15 residues. Looked up from germline, CDR1 is SGDLS and CDR2 is YYNGEE. V lost 3 bases to trimming and J lost 8 bases; unmatched junction nucleotides: 4. The chain's CDR3 is CASSGTGGSDSPLHF. The CDR3 DNA is TGTGCCAGCAGCGGGACAGGGGGCAGCGATTCACCCCTCCACTTT.